Described below is a single T cell receptor beta chain sequence and its context. The entry originates in a study of blood T cell repertoires in COVID-19. Overall study: Acute and convalescent COVID-19 samples came from the United States, Italy and Spain. Sample material is recorded as cDNA or gDNA derived from T cells, B-cell-depleted T cells, or PBMCs.

In the study's own analysis: How many nucleated cells were present was estimated from reference gene primer amplification. The protocol was immunoSEQ multiplex PCR, while the TCRdb copy is restricted to in-frame clones and leaves out a portion. The DNA was the basis for D and trimming; V, J and clone size are from that table. The table shows 40,000 or so clones, with approximately 80% occurring only once. CDR3 size: 15 residues. V lost 4 bases, J lost 4 bases, and 13 bases lay in between. Germline V CDR1 and CDR2: MNHEY, SVGEGT. Material for sequencing was peripheral blood. The sequence derives from a man aged 55 to 70 in a cohort sampled during active COVID-19. This rearrangement joins TRBV6-2 or TRBV6-3 to TRBJ2-2; no definite D call. The CDR3 DNA reads TGTGCCAGCAGTTTCAGGTCACCTGGCACCGGGGAGCTGTTTTTT. It translates to CASSFRSPGTGELFF.